Presented here are 15 T cell receptor beta chains from one specimen sequenced in a study of shared clonotypes between healthy human individuals. Using immunoSEQ multiplex PCR, the repertoire was profiled, and TCRdb retains in-frame clones only, with some absent. Of 520,000 or so clones listed, around 74% are singletons. The sample taken for sequencing was PBMCs. These receptors all come from a woman between 40 and 50 years old in good health. Some clones in this sample may be carry-over from other donors' samples.

This clone was counted a single time. The CDR3 loop reads CASSAQGQGSNEQFF. CDR3 bases: TGTGCCAGCAGTGCCCAGGGACAGGGGTCCAATGAGCAGTTCTTC. This sequence joins TRBV2 and TRBJ2-1; the match to TRBD1 covers 10 bases. V gave up 4 bases and J gave up 6 bases; unmatched junction bases: 6. Germline V gene sequence: CDR1 SNHLY, CDR2 FYNNEI. The CDR3 runs 15 residues.

The V and J genes are TRBV27 and TRBJ2-4; D possibly corresponds to TRBD1 (5 bases). The CDR3 is 15 amino acids. V dropped 3 bases and J dropped 7 bases, with 16 bases sitting between them. Germline CDR1 and CDR2: MNHEY and SMNVEV (reference sequence). The CDR3: CASSFTSWGDNIQYF. CDR3 nucleotides: TGTGCCAGCAGTTTCACCTCGTGGGGCGACAACATTCAGTACTTC.

The chain has TRBV2 and TRBJ1-2; 7 positions agree with TRBD1. The CDR3 consists of 14 residues. The J segment lost 2 bases and the V segment lost 4 bases, leaving 4 bases of the junction unmatched. Germline-derived CDR1 and CDR2 are SNHLY and FYNNEI. The CDR3 sequence: CASSGTGGNYGYTF. The CDR3 DNA reads as TGTGCCAGCAGTGGGACAGGTGGGAACTATGGCTACACCTTC.

The chain couples TRBV5-4 to TRBJ2-1; possibly TRBD2 for D (6 bases). The CDR3 covers 13 residues. V lost 2 bases to trimming and J lost 8 bases, with 11 bases between them. CDR1 is SGHNT and CDR2 is YYREEE in the germline V gene (reference sequence). The CDR3 sequence is CASSLSEGYEQFF. The CDR3 coding sequence is TGTGCCAGCAGCTTATCGGAGGGATATGAGCAGTTCTTC.

The chain recombines TRBV2 with TRBJ2-1; 11 bases match TRBD2. The CDR3 is 16 residues long. Germline V lookup: CDR1 SNHLY, CDR2 FYNNEI. V shed 5 bases, J shed 8 bases, and the junction held 11 bases outside the gene matches. The CDR3 loop reads CASSSGLAGHGDEQFF. The CDR3 DNA reads as TGTGCCAGCAGTTCCGGACTAGCGGGCCACGGAGATGAGCAGTTCTTC.

The V call is TRBV28, the J call TRBJ2-2; no firm D call. The CDR3 is 10 residues long. The V end was cut by 8 bases, the J end by 7 bases, with 5 bases between. The germline V gene encodes CDR1 MDHEN and CDR2 SYDVKM. CDR3: CASLHGELFF. DNA for the CDR3: TGTGCCAGCTTGCACGGGGAGCTGTTTTTT.

The chain has TRBV7-6 and TRBJ1-3, with a weak D call TRBD1 (5 bases). Germline lookup yields CDR1 SGHVS and CDR2 FNYEAQ. The CDR3 consists of 14 residues. With 2 bases removed from V and 4 bases from J, the gap between germline ends came to 9 bases. Here the CDR3 reads CASSLSGTGNTIYF. CDR3 DNA sequence: TGTGCCAGCAGCTTATCAGGGACCGGAAACACCATATATTTT.

This clone was observed at least ten times. The chain recombines TRBV21-1 with TRBJ1-5; the table's D call TRBD1 went unverified against the DNA. TRBV21-1 is a known pseudogene. This CDR3 is 19 amino acids long. The CDR3 DNA reads TGTGCCAGCAGCAAAGTGGGGACAGGGGTAGTATTGGGCAATCAGCCCCAGCATTTT. This gives the protein CASSKVGTGVVLGNQPQHF.

V and J are TRBV19 and TRBJ2-1, with D unclear. The V gene's germline CDR1 is LNHDA and CDR2 SQIVND (reference sequence). This CDR3 is 13 amino acids long. The ends were cut back, 2 bases at V and 9 bases at J, with 11 bases in the middle. This chain's CDR3 is CASSISRSTEQFF. The CDR3 DNA sequence: TGTGCCAGTAGTATAAGTCGCAGTACTGAGCAGTTCTTC.

The genes are TRBV28 and TRBJ2-7; 8 bases align to TRBD2. Germline lookup yields CDR1 MDHEN and CDR2 SYDVKM. V trimming: 1 base; J trimming: 6 bases; junction bases outside the gene matches: 17. The length of the CDR3 is 18 residues. The CDR3 here is CASSLSPSSGRGLREQYF. The CDR3, as DNA: TGTGCCAGCAGTTTATCGCCGTCGAGCGGGAGAGGCTTACGCGAGCAGTACTTC.

The V gene is TRBV7-3, the J gene TRBJ2-1; D unclear. Germline V CDR1 and CDR2: SGHTA, FQGTGA. This CDR3 comprises 11 residues. V lost 5 bases, J lost 8 bases, and 7 bases lay in between. This chain's CDR3 is CASSPLDEQFF. In nucleotides, the CDR3 is TGTGCCAGCAGCCCCCTAGATGAGCAGTTCTTC.

This clone was recorded at least ten times. This chain links TRBV11-2 with TRBJ1-3; D is ambiguous. CDR1 SGHAT and CDR2 FQNNGV come from the germline V gene. V was cut by 3 bases and J by 0 bases, with 9 bases left in between. This CDR3 is 15 amino acids long. CDR3 in amino acids: CASSFGVFSGNTIYF. CDR3 coding DNA: TGTGCCAGCAGCTTTGGGGTCTTCTCTGGAAACACCATATATTTT.

This clone has only one observation. This sequence joins TRBV7-2 and TRBJ2-5; TRBD2 matches at 7 bases. The ends lost 6 bases at V and 7 bases at J; junction bases unmatched: 8. The CDR3 runs 13 residues. CDR1 and CDR2 (germline): SGHTA, FQGNSA. The CDR3 bases are TGTGCCAGCAGACAATTAGCGGGCGGGACCCAGTACTTC. This sequence encodes CASRQLAGGTQYF.

The table lists this clone with a count of one. V usage is TRBV7-9 and J usage is TRBJ2-5; D may be TRBD1 or TRBD2 (5 bases each). This CDR3 is 13 amino acids long. V lost 4 bases to trimming and J lost 2 bases, with 8 bases between them. From germline, CDR1 is SEHNR and CDR2 FQNEAQ (reference sequence). In nucleotides, the CDR3 is TGTGCCAGCAGCTGGGGGATACAAGAGACCCAGTACTTC. It encodes CASSWGIQETQYF.

The rearrangement links TRBV2 to TRBJ1-3; D is undetermined. CDR3 length: 15 amino acids. CDR1 SNHLY and CDR2 FYNNEI come from the germline V gene. V gave up 4 bases and J gave up 0 bases, with 10 bases separating them. CDR3 protein: CASSVWRSSGNTIYF. Written as DNA, the CDR3 is TGTGCCAGCAGTGTATGGCGGTCCTCTGGAAACACCATATATTTT. Full variable domain (missing parts from reference TRBV2 and TRBJ1-3): EPEVTQTPSHQVTQMGQEVILRCVPISNHLYFYWYRQILGQKVEFLVSFYNNEISEKSEIFDDQFSVERPDGSNFTLKIRSTKLEDSAMYFCASSVWRSSGNTIYFGEGSWLTVV.